The following is a T cell receptor beta chain sequence with its context. The sample originates from a study of patients and donors after allogeneic stem cell transplantation. The CDR3 runs to 15 residues. V was pared by 6 bases and J by 0 bases, with 14 bases between. Germline loops: CDR1 MNHEY, CDR2 SMNVEV (reference sequence). Each CDR3 protein gets one entry after TCRdb re-called the RT-PCR reads with MiXCR. The data show 150,000 to 250,000 distinct CDR3 sequences, more than 35% seen once. The chain couples TRBV27 to TRBJ1-1; TRBD1 is a possible D gene (6 bases). The sequence came from a human donor who was either an allogeneic HSCT recipient or a stem cell or donor lymphocyte infusion donor (not recorded which). It is not recorded whose cells these are; they may come from a transplant donor. The sample comprised blood, either unsorted or a sorted T cell fraction (not recorded which). CDR3 protein: CASRPPGHMNTEAFF. The CDR3 DNA is TGTGCCAGCAGGCCTCCGGGACATATGAACACTGAAGCTTTCTTT.